A selection of T cell receptor beta chains follows, all from one sample in a study of cytomegalovirus exposure and HLA in healthy donors. Repertoires were generated with immunoSEQ multiplex PCR, while TCRdb's copy carries only in-frame clones and drops some. The sample has nearly 200,000 clones, 79% seen once; the top ten hold more than 0.35%. Specimen: PBMCs. The receptors were sampled from a male donor in good health and CMV-seropositive. Each CDR3 is given with its conserved first and last residue. The D gene is left open where the match is weak. Rows give clone size only sometimes, using once, few, many, or a class for an expanded clone.

TRBJ2-2 TRBD2 TRBV9 16 few TGTGCCAGCAGCCCTATACTAGCGCGTCGCACCGGGGAGCTGTTTTTT CASSPILARRTGELFF
TRBJ1-6 - TRBV5-1 18 once TGCGCCAGCAGCCCGAACCCGAGGGTCGGCTCCTATAATTCACCCCTCCACTTT CASSPNPRVGSYNSPLHF
TRBJ1-2 TRBD1 TRBV27 12 - TGTGCCGCCCGGGACAGGGGCTATGGCTACACCTTC CAARDRGYGYTF
TRBJ2-7 TRBD2 TRBV23-1 15 - TGCGCCAGCAGTCAAAGGCTAGCGGGAGCCCACGAGCAGTACTTC CASSQRLAGAHEQYF
TRBJ2-3 TRBD2 TRBV7-3 15 - TGTGCCAGCAGCGCTACTAGCGGGCCCACAGATACGCAGTATTTT CASSATSGPTDTQYF
TRBJ1-6 TRBD1 TRBV7-2 14 - TGTGCCAGCAGCTTTGCCACAGGGGAATCACCCCTCCACTTT CASSFATGESPLHF
TRBJ2-3 TRBD1 TRBV15 16 - TGTGCCACCAGCTTTCTACCGGGACAGGTCACAGATACGCAGTATTTT CATSFLPGQVTDTQYF
TRBJ1-5 - TRBV18 15 - TGTGCCAGCTCACCATCAGGAGTCGGAGGTCAGCCCCAGCATTTT CASSPSGVGGQPQHF
TRBJ1-1 - TRBV7-3 13 few TGTGCCAGCAGCCCAGGTTTGAACACTGAAGCTTTCTTT CASSPGLNTEAFF
TRBJ2-3 TRBD1 TRBV19 14 - TGTGCCAGCCATAAGGACAGGGAAGGGGATACGCAGTATTTT CASHKDREGDTQYF
TRBJ1-4 TRBD1 TRBV5-1 15 - TGCGCCAGCAGCGCAATGGGACAGACTAATGAAAAACTGTTTTTT CASSAMGQTNEKLFF